This is a list of T cell receptor beta chains from one sample in a study of blood T cell repertoires in COVID-19. TCRdb's table, derived via immunoSEQ multiplex PCR, lists solely in-frame clones and lacks some. The table includes almost 200,000 clones, roughly 90% detected once. The sample comprised PBMCs or T cells enriched from blood (not recorded which). Every receptor here comes from a woman aged 18-29 years who had recovered from COVID-19. The CDR3 runs from the conserved cysteine through the conserved F or W. The order of the fields is V gene, clone size, D gene, J gene, CDR3 DNA, CDR3 protein. The D gene is left open where the match is weak. Not every row has a clone size; where given, it reads once, few, many or a size class.

TRBV11-3,-,TRBD1,TRBJ2-2,TGTGCCAGCAGCCCGGGACAGGGCAACACCGGGGAGCTGTTTTTT,CASSPGQGNTGELFF
TRBV24-1,-,-,TRBJ2-1,TGTGCCACCAGTGACCTATACAATGAGCAGTTCTTC,CATSDLYNEQFF
TRBV4-1,-,TRBD2,TRBJ2-5,TGCGCCAGCAGCCAAAGGGAGGGTCAAGAGACCCAGTACTTC,CASSQREGQETQYF
TRBV28,-,-,TRBJ1-6,TGTGCCAGCAGTTTAGGAGACAGGTTCCCTTCACCCCTCCACTTT,CASSLGDRFPSPLHF
TRBV5-1,-,-,TRBJ1-1,TGCGCCAGCAGCTCATCGGCCGACAGGAACACTGAAGCTTTCTTT,CASSSSADRNTEAFF
TRBV5-1,-,TRBD1,TRBJ2-7,TGCGCCAGCAGCCAAAGGACAGGGTTCTACGAGCAGTACTTC,CASSQRTGFYEQYF
TRBV9,-,-,TRBJ1-2,TGTGCCAGCAGCGTAGACCCTCAAACAGCTCTTGGCTACACCTTC,CASSVDPQTALGYTF
TRBV4-1,-,TRBD1,TRBJ1-3,TGCGCCAGCAGCCAGGTACAGGGGGCATTTTATATTGGAAACACCATATATTTT,CASSQVQGAFYIGNTIYF
TRBV7-9,-,-,TRBJ1-1,TGTGCCAGCAGCCTCTCGGACACTGAAGCTTTCTTT,CASSLSDTEAFF
TRBV9,-,TRBD1,TRBJ2-7,TGTGCCAGCAGCGTTGGACAGGGGGGAAACGAGCAGTACTTC,CASSVGQGGNEQYF
TRBV6-5,once,TRBD1,TRBJ2-1,TGTGCCAGCAGTCGGGACAGTTACAATGAGCAGTTCTTC,CASSRDSYNEQFF
TRBV4-1,once,-,TRBJ1-3,TGCGCCAGCAGCCAAGGATGGGGGCGGGGGGCGAACACCATATATTTT,CASSQGWGRGANTIYF
TRBV6-5,-,TRBD1,TRBJ2-3,TGTGCCAGCAGACAGGGGTGGAGCACAGATACGCAGTATTTT,CASRQGWSTDTQYF
TRBV27,once,-,TRBJ1-1,TGTGCCAGCAGTTTAGCAGGGCTGAACACTGAAGCTTTCTTT,CASSLAGLNTEAFF
TRBV6-5,-,-,TRBJ1-2,TGTGCCAGCAGCGCACAAGGCGGGCTCTATTTCTACACCTTC,CASSAQGGLYFYTF
TRBV6-1,many,TRBD1,TRBJ1-5,TGTGCCAGCAGTGTGGGGCCACAGGGGGCTTATCAGCCCCAGCATTTT,CASSVGPQGAYQPQHF
TRBV27,-,-,TRBJ1-6,TGTGCCAGCTCCGCGGGGGGGTTTGGAAATTCACCCCTCCACTTT,CASSAGGFGNSPLHF
TRBV7-9,-,-,TRBJ1-2,TGTGCCAGCAGCCCCCGGTCTTACTATGGCTACACCTTC,CASSPRSYYGYTF
TRBV6-5,-,TRBD1,TRBJ1-1,TGTGCCAGCAGTTACGCAGGGGGGATGGCTTTCTTT,CASSYAGGMAFF
TRBV9,-,-,TRBJ1-2,TGTGCCAGCAGAGGTACAGAGAACTATGGCTACACCTTC,CASRGTENYGYTF
TRBV2,-,TRBD1,TRBJ2-7,TGTGCCAGTGGAAGGACAGGGCTCGAGCAGTACTTC,CASGRTGLEQYF
TRBV2,-,TRBD1,TRBJ2-7,TGTGCCAGCGGGGACAGCGCGTCCTACGAGCAGTACTTC,CASGDSASYEQYF
TRBV5-4,-,-,TRBJ1-1,TGTGCCAGCAGCTTGTCAGAGAACACTGAAGCTTTCTTT,CASSLSENTEAFF
TRBV28,-,-,TRBJ2-2,TGTGCCAGCAGCAAGACAGGAGAAACCGGGGAGCTGTTTTTT,CASSKTGETGELFF
TRBV27,-,-,TRBJ1-1,TGTGCCAGCAGTTTTTCGGTGAACACTGAAGCTTTCTTT,CASSFSVNTEAFF
TRBV4-1,-,TRBD1,TRBJ2-7,TGCGCCAGCAGCCAAGGATCGACAGGGACCTACGAGCAGTACTTC,CASSQGSTGTYEQYF
TRBV19,once,-,TRBJ2-1,TGTGCCAGTAAGCAGGGTGGGTACAATGAGCAGTTCTTC,CASKQGGYNEQFF
TRBV29-1,-,-,TRBJ2-1,TGCAGCGTTGAAAACCTTCAGGGGCTTTACAATGAGCAGTTCTTC,CSVENLQGLYNEQFF
TRBV7-4,-,-,TRBJ1-1,TGTGCTGCCGGTGGGGGGGCAGTTTGGGTGAACACTGAAGCTTTCTTT,CAAGGGAVWVNTEAFF
TRBV29-1,-,-,TRBJ1-2,TGCAGCGTTGATGGAGGGGCCCTTACTAACTATGGCTACACCTTC,CSVDGGALTNYGYTF
TRBV29-1,-,-,TRBJ1-6,TGCAGCGTTGCCAGGGTAGAGAATTCACCCCTCCACTTT,CSVARVENSPLHF
TRBV19,-,-,TRBJ1-2,TGTGCCAGCGGACAGAGCTATGGCTACACCTTC,CASGQSYGYTF
TRBV11-2,-,-,TRBJ1-2,TGTGCCAGCAGCTTAGACCGGGACTCTGGCTACACCTTC,CASSLDRDSGYTF
TRBV3-1/TRBV3-2,-,TRBD2,TRBJ2-1,TGTGCCAGCAGCCTGTCCGCGCTAGCGGGGGCCGACAATGAGCAGTTCTTC,CASSLSALAGADNEQFF
TRBV12-3/TRBV12-4,-,-,TRBJ1-5,TGTGCCAGCACTTCGGGTCAGCCCCAGCATTTT,CASTSGQPQHF
TRBV6-1,-,TRBD1,TRBJ1-4,TGTGCCAGCAGTGAAGGACGCGGGACAGGGAACGAAAAACTGTTTTTT,CASSEGRGTGNEKLFF
TRBV9,-,-,TRBJ2-7,TGTGCCAGCAGCGTAACTCCAGGGTCCTACGAGCAGTACTTC,CASSVTPGSYEQYF
TRBV5-1,-,TRBD1,TRBJ2-5,TGCGCCAGCAACCCCGGGACAGTGGAGACCCAGTACTTC,CASNPGTVETQYF
TRBV18,-,-,TRBJ1-1,TGTGCCAGCTCACCGTCAGGGAGGAGTGACACTGAAGCTTTCTTT,CASSPSGRSDTEAFF
TRBV28,-,-,TRBJ2-7,TGTGCCAGCAGTTTGTACAGGGATGGATCCTACGAGCAGTACTTC,CASSLYRDGSYEQYF
TRBV28,-,-,TRBJ1-2,TGTGCCAGCAGTCCCTCTTCAGGTCCAGCACAGCATGGCTACACCTTC,CASSPSSGPAQHGYTF
TRBV4-1,-,-,TRBJ2-1,TGCGCCAGCAGCCAAACCAGCGACTTTTGGGGGACACACAATGAGCAGTTCTTC,CASSQTSDFWGTHNEQFF
TRBV7-9,-,TRBD2,TRBJ2-2,TGTGCCAGCAGCTTTACTAGCGGGTCGAACACCGGGGAGCTGTTTTTT,CASSFTSGSNTGELFF
TRBV5-1,-,TRBD1,TRBJ2-1,TGCGCCAGCAGCTGGCGCCCGAAAGGGGGCGCCGACAATGAGCAGTTCTTC,CASSWRPKGGADNEQFF
TRBV5-5,-,-,TRBJ2-1,TGTGCCAGCACTGATTTTCGGGGAGCCTACAATGAGCAGTTCTTC,CASTDFRGAYNEQFF
TRBV6-5,-,TRBD1,TRBJ2-7,TGTGCCAGCAGTTCGACAGGGAGCTCCTACGAGCAGTACTTC,CASSSTGSSYEQYF
TRBV28,-,-,TRBJ1-5,TGTGCCAGCAGTTTGGGAGGGGGGCGGCAGCCCCAGCATTTT,CASSLGGGRQPQHF
TRBV19,-,TRBD1,TRBJ1-5,TGTGCCAGTAGTATATTTGGGCAGGGGGAGCAGCCCCAGCATTTT,CASSIFGQGEQPQHF
TRBV10-3,-,-,TRBJ1-2,TGTGCCATCAGCGGACAGAGCTATGGCTACACCTTC,CAISGQSYGYTF
TRBV24-1,-,TRBD2,TRBJ2-3,TGTGCCACCAGTGATTTCGTCGGGGGGGCAGATACGCAGTATTTT,CATSDFVGGADTQYF
TRBV9,-,-,TRBJ2-5,TGTGCCAGCAGTCTGGGGGCAGGGAGACAAGAGACCCAGTACTTC,CASSLGAGRQETQYF
TRBV28,once,TRBD2,TRBJ2-3,TGTGCCAGCAGTCGTAGCGGGGGCACAGATACGCAGTATTTT,CASSRSGGTDTQYF
TRBV27,few,TRBD2,TRBJ2-5,TGTGCCAGCAGTTTGACTAGCGGGGGCCTTCAAGAGACCCAGTACTTC,CASSLTSGGLQETQYF
TRBV2,-,-,TRBJ1-1,TGTGCCAGCAGTAGGACAGCGAACACTGAAGCTTTCTTT,CASSRTANTEAFF